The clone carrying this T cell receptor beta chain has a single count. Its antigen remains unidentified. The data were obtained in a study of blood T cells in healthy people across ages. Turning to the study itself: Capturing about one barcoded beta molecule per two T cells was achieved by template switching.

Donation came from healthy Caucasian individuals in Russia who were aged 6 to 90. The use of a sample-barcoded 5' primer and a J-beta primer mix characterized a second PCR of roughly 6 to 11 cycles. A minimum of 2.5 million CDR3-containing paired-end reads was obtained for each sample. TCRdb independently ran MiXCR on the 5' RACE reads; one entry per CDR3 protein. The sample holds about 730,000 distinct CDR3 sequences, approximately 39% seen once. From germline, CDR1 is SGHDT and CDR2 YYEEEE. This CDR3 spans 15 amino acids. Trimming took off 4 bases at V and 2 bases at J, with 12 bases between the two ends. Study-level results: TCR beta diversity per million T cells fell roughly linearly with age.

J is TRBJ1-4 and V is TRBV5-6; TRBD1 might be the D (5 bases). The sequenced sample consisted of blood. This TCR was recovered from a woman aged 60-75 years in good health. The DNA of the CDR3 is TGTGCCAGCAGCGAGGGGTGGGGCACTAATGAAAAACTGTTTTTT. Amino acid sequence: CASSEGWGTNEKLFF.